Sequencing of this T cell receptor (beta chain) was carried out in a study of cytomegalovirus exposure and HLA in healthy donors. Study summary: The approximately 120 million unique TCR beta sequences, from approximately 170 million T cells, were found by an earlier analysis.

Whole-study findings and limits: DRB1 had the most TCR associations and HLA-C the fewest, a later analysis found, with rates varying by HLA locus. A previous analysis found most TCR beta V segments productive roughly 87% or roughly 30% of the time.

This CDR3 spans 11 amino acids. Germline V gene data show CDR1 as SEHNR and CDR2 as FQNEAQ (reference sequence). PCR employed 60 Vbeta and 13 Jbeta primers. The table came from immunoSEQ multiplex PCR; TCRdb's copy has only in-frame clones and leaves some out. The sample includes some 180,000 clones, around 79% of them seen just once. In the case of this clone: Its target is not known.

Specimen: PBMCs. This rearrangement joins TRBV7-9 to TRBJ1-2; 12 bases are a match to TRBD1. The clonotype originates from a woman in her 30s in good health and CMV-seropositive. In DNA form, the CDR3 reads TGTTCCGTCAGGGACAGGGGGCCTGGCACCTTC. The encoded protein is CSVRDRGPGTF.